These 10 T cell receptor beta chains were all obtained from the same sample, sequenced in a study of shared clonotypes between healthy human individuals. Libraries were prepared by immunoSEQ multiplex PCR; TCRdb keeps only in-frame clonotypes and omits some of them. Among hundreds of thousands of clones listed, about 91% were seen once. CD45RO-negative, CCR7-selected cells formed the naive CD8 fraction, which excluded terminally differentiated effector memory CD45RA+ cells. Source material: naive CD8+ T cells sorted from blood. These receptors were taken from a man aged 25-45 years in good health.

This chain joins TRBV4-2 and TRBJ2-7; tentative D call: TRBD1 (6 bases). Germline CDR1 reads LGHNA; CDR2 reads YNFKEQ. This CDR3 comprises 15 residues. Between the trimmed V and J ends, which lost 5 bases and 2 bases, there was a span of 16 bases. CDR3 DNA sequence: TGTGCCAGCAGCTGGACTGAAACAGGGCCCTACGAGCAGTACTTC. Its protein product is CASSWTETGPYEQYF.

A single count supports this clone. This sequence joins TRBV9 and TRBJ2-2; D ambiguous. Germline V gene data show CDR1 as SGDLS and CDR2 as YYNGEE. The CDR3 covers 15 residues. Trimming pared 4 bases from V and 3 bases from J, leaving 13 bases between. This chain's CDR3 is CASSLGSSDTGELFF. For the CDR3, the DNA is TGTGCCAGCAGCCTGGGGTCCTCGGACACCGGGGAGCTGTTTTTT.

In this sample, this clone turned up once. This chain uses TRBV29-1 with TRBJ2-7; D is uncertain. Germline V gene lookup returns CDR1 SQVTM and CDR2 ANQGSEA. The CDR3 consists of 13 residues. V lost 3 bases, J lost 4 bases, and 13 bases lay in between. In DNA, the CDR3 is TGCAGCGTTGAGGGCCTGCGCCCTTACGAGCAGTACTTC. Translated, it gives CSVEGLRPYEQYF.

This chain connects TRBV6-5 to TRBJ2-7; TRBD1 matches 7 bases. Looked up from germline, CDR1 is MNHEY and CDR2 is SVGAGI. This CDR3 is built from 16 residues. Unmatched junction bases numbered 8, after V lost 2 bases and J lost 1 base. The CDR3 spells CASSYPTGFSSYEQYF. Here the CDR3 DNA reads TGTGCCAGCAGTTACCCGACAGGGTTCAGTTCCTACGAGCAGTACTTC.

With regard to this clone: The same CDR3 arises from other DNA sequences in this sample as well. The rearrangement links TRBV5-6 to TRBJ2-3; D ambiguous. Trimming took off 0 bases at V and 6 bases at J, with 5 bases between the two ends. Germline V gene data show CDR1 as SGHDT and CDR2 as YYEEEE. This CDR3 region has 12 residues. The chain's CDR3 is CASSLVGDTQYF. The CDR3 DNA is TGTGCCAGCAGCTTGGTGGGGGATACGCAGTATTTT.

This sequence joins TRBV7-9 and TRBJ2-2; 8 positions agree with TRBD1. Per germline, CDR1 SEHNR and CDR2 FQNEAQ (reference sequence). The CDR3 extends over 14 amino acids. With 2 bases clipped from V and 6 bases from J, the junction kept 2 bases outside the gene matches. The CDR3 here is CASSLSGQAGELFF. As DNA, the CDR3 is TGTGCCAGCAGCTTATCGGGACAGGCCGGGGAGCTGTTTTTT.

A word on this clone: Different DNA sequences within this sample yield the same CDR3. The J gene is TRBJ2-3, the V gene TRBV27; 8 bases align to TRBD1. The ends lost 3 bases at V and 3 bases at J; junction bases unmatched: 2. Germline CDR1 and CDR2: MNHEY and SMNVEV (reference sequence). The CDR3 contains 14 residues. The CDR3 sequence: CASSFGQGTDTQYF. Here the CDR3 DNA reads TGTGCCAGCAGTTTCGGACAGGGAACAGATACGCAGTATTTT.

The V gene is TRBV4-1, the J gene TRBJ1-4; weak D call: TRBD1 (5 bases). Germline V gives CDR1 MGHRA, CDR2 YSYEKL. The CDR3 is 15 amino acids. The V end lost 0 bases, the J end lost 6 bases, and 11 bases lay between the germline ends. This CDR3 reads CASSQESGGYEKLFF. The CDR3 DNA sequence: TGCGCCAGCAGCCAAGAAAGTGGGGGATATGAAAAACTGTTTTTT.

This clone has just one count. J is TRBJ2-2 and V is TRBV5-6; 11 bases match TRBD2. Germline values: CDR1 SGHDT, CDR2 YYEEEE. V gave up 4 bases and J gave up 3 bases; unmatched junction bases: 8. The CDR3 spans 17 residues. The CDR3 coding sequence is TGTGCCAGCAGCCTTAGCGGGAGGGCCCTCGACACCGGGGAGCTGTTTTTT. As protein: CASSLSGRALDTGELFF.

DNA for the CDR3: TGTGCCAGCAGTCCCCGTAGCGGGAGTCGCACCGGGGAGCTGTTTTTT. It yields the protein CASSPRSGSRTGELFF. J is TRBJ2-2 and V is TRBV28; TRBD2 matches 9 bases. Looked up from germline, CDR1 is MDHEN and CDR2 is SYDVKM. The CDR3 contains 16 residues. V shed 5 bases and J 4 bases; nucleotides not matched to a gene: 8.